Shown below are 21 T cell receptor beta chains from a single sample sequenced in a study of T cell responses to AZD1222 COVID-19 vaccine. Repertoires were generated with immunoSEQ multiplex PCR, while TCRdb's copy carries only in-frame clones and drops some. The data hold about 140,000 clones, with roughly 92% observed a single time. The sequencing used peripheral blood, collected 28 days after the second AZD1222 dose. The receptors originated from an adult who received the AZD1222 COVID-19 vaccine.

The chain carries TRBV27 and TRBJ1-1, with D possibly TRBD1 on 5 matching bases. V lost 3 bases, J lost 12 bases, and 20 bases lay in between. The CDR3 has 14 residues. Germline V gene data show CDR1 as MNHEY and CDR2 as SMNVEV (reference sequence). The CDR3 reads CASSLGTGQGRPFF. CDR3 DNA sequence: TGTGCCAGCAGTTTGGGGACTGGGCAGGGAAGGCCTTTCTTT.

This clone was detected once. The genes are TRBV19 and TRBJ2-7; no definite D call. Deletions cut 1 base from V and 5 bases from J, with 12 bases between. There are 14 residues in the CDR3. The V gene's germline CDR1 is LNHDA and CDR2 SQIVND (reference sequence). DNA of the CDR3: TGTGCCAGTAGTATAGGAGGCCGTTTGGACGAGCAGTACTTC. Translated, it gives CASSIGGRLDEQYF.

The chain is built from TRBV7-9 and TRBJ2-7; possible D gene TRBD1, 6 bases. The CDR3 consists of 16 residues. V was shortened by 2 bases and J by 2 bases, with 16 bases between the two germline ends. Germline values: CDR1 SEHNR, CDR2 FQNEAQ (reference sequence). The CDR3 DNA reads as TGTGCCAGCAGCTTATCTCCAGGGGAAGGGGCCTACGAGCAGTACTTC. Its protein is CASSLSPGEGAYEQYF.

The chain joins TRBV4-1 to TRBJ2-1, with 14 bases that match TRBD2. The ends lost 1 base at V and 0 bases at J; junction bases unmatched: 2. This CDR3 region has 18 residues. Germline V gene lookup returns CDR1 MGHRA and CDR2 YSYEKL. CDR3 protein: CASSQGLAGGSSYNEQFF. CDR3 sequence (DNA): TGCGCCAGCAGCCAAGGACTAGCGGGAGGGAGCTCCTACAATGAGCAGTTCTTC.

The rearrangement links TRBV18 to TRBJ2-3; 7 bases map to TRBD2. With V trimmed by 0 bases and J by 6 bases, 9 bases remained unmatched. This CDR3 region has 16 residues. The germline V gene has CDR1 KGHSH and CDR2 LQKENI. The DNA for the CDR3 is TGTGCCAGCTCACCACCCCAAGCGGGACCCGGCGATACGCAGTATTTT. It is translated as CASSPPQAGPGDTQYF. Combining the CDR3 with reference TRBV18 and TRBJ2-3 gives the whole variable domain NAGVMQNPRHLVRRRGQEARLRCSPMKGHSHVYWYRQLPEEGLKFMVYLQKENIIDESGMPKERFSAEFPKEGPSILRIQQVVRGDSAAYFCASSPPQAGPGDTQYFGPGTRLTVL.

This clone was counted between two and nine times. The chain uses TRBV7-2 and TRBJ1-1, with 8 bases identical to TRBD1. This CDR3 is 15 amino acids long. The germline CDR1 and CDR2 sequences are SGHTA and FQGNSA. Trimming at V came to 2 bases and at J to 4 bases, leaving 6 bases not matched to a gene. CDR3 region: CASSLQQGVGTEAFF. Here the CDR3 DNA reads TGTGCCAGCAGCTTACAACAGGGGGTTGGCACTGAAGCTTTCTTT. Filled out from reference TRBV7-2 and TRBJ1-1, the complete variable domain reads GAGVSQSPSNKVTEKGKDVELRCDPISGHTALYWYRQSLGQGLEFLIYFQGNSAPDKSGLPSDRFSAERTGGSVSTLTIQRTQQEDSAVYLCASSLQQGVGTEAFFGQGTRLTVV.

V and J are TRBV10-3 and TRBJ2-1; TRBD2 matches at 10 bases. CDR1 and CDR2 (germline): ENHRY, SYGVKD. Trimming removed 10 bases from V and 6 bases from J; junction bases left unmatched: 6. The CDR3 is 13 amino acids. The CDR3 loop reads CATSAGGFNEQFF. The CDR3 DNA sequence: TGTGCCACTTCAGCGGGAGGGTTCAATGAGCAGTTCTTC.

The chain combines TRBV6-6 with TRBJ1-1, with a possible D match to TRBD1 (5 bases). The CDR3 runs 14 residues. Deletions cut 7 bases from V and 1 base from J, with 13 bases between. Germline V gives CDR1 MNHNY, CDR2 SVGAGI (reference sequence). The CDR3 region is CASIPGRRNTEAFF. As DNA, the CDR3 is TGTGCCAGCATCCCGGGACGGAGGAACACTGAAGCTTTCTTT.

The chain couples TRBV5-5 to TRBJ1-2; D unclear. The CDR3 spans 11 residues. The germline V gene encodes CDR1 SGHKS and CDR2 YYEKEE (reference sequence). V was pared by 1 base and J by 8 bases, with 6 bases between. The CDR3 protein is CASSLTVGYTF. The CDR3 DNA is TGTGCCAGCAGCTTGACCGTGGGCTACACCTTC.

The chain couples TRBV6-1 to TRBJ1-5, with D possibly matching TRBD1 (5 bases). V lost 5 bases and J 11 bases, leaving 22 bases between the germline ends. The CDR3 is 15 amino acids. Germline loops: CDR1 MNHNS, CDR2 SASEGT. The CDR3 DNA reads as TGTGCCAGCAGTTTAAGGGACCCACGGCGAGAGACCCAGCATTTT. This translates into CASSLRDPRRETQHF.

The gene calls are TRBV19 and TRBJ2-7; D gene uncertain. CDR1 and CDR2 from the germline V gene are LNHDA and SQIVND (reference sequence). V lost 5 bases, J lost 5 bases, and 13 bases lay in between. The CDR3 has 13 residues. Here the CDR3 reads CASSLRSADEQYF. The CDR3 coding sequence is TGTGCCAGTAGTCTCCGATCTGCTGACGAGCAGTACTTC. Together with reference TRBV19 and TRBJ2-7, the CDR3 gives the full variable domain: DGGITQSPKYLFRKEGQNVTLSCEQNLNHDAMYWYRQDPGQGLRLIYYSQIVNDFQKGDIAEGYSVSREKKESFPLTVTSAQKNPTAFYLCASSLRSADEQYFGPGTRLTVT.

The chain carries TRBV5-4 and TRBJ2-1, with D possibly called TRBD1 or TRBD2 (5 bases each). CDR3 length equals 14 residues. In germline, CDR1 is SGHNT, CDR2 YYREEE (reference sequence). V dropped 4 bases and J dropped 3 bases, with 11 bases sitting between them. The chain's CDR3 is CASSPGTGYNEQFF. The CDR3 nucleotides are TGTGCCAGCAGCCCCGGGACGGGCTACAATGAGCAGTTCTTC.

The chain joins TRBV2 to TRBJ1-5; D remains ambiguous. This CDR3 has 13 residues. CDR1 and CDR2 (germline): SNHLY, FYNNEI. V lost 4 bases to trimming and J lost 2 bases, with 6 bases between them. This CDR3 is CASSGGGNQPQHF. CDR3 coding DNA: TGTGCCAGCAGTGGCGGAGGCAATCAGCCCCAGCATTTT.

V gene TRBV5-4 combines with J gene TRBJ2-3; 13 bases are a match to TRBD2. V dropped 4 bases and J dropped 6; count of bases not matched to a gene: 14. Germline V gene sequence: CDR1 SGHNT, CDR2 YYREEE (reference sequence). CDR3 length: 18 amino acids. CDR3 bases: TGTGCCAGCAGCGATGGGACTAGCGGGACCCTACACGGGGATACGCAGTATTTT. It specifies CASSDGTSGTLHGDTQYF.

Here the CDR3 DNA reads TGTGCCAGCTCACCAATCACAGGGGGCGAATGGGAGCAGTACTTC. Protein sequence: CASSPITGGEWEQYF. The chain recombines TRBV18 with TRBJ2-7; 9 bases fit TRBD1. The CDR3 contains 15 residues. V dropped 2 bases and J dropped 7; count of bases not matched to a gene: 9. Germline assignment: CDR1 KGHSH and CDR2 LQKENI.

This clone was seen only a few times. The chain recombines TRBV7-9 with TRBJ1-1, with D maybe TRBD1 (5 bases). CDR1 SEHNR and CDR2 FQNEAQ come from the germline V gene (reference sequence). This CDR3 has 13 residues. The V end lost 5 bases, the J end lost 3 bases, and 10 bases lay between the germline ends. The CDR3 region is CASSAGLDTEAFF. The CDR3 region has the DNA TGTGCCAGCAGCGCGGGACTGGACACTGAAGCTTTCTTT.

This clone has only one observation. V is TRBV21-1 and J is TRBJ2-3; the table names TRBD1, a call not compared with the DNA. TRBV21-1 corresponds to a pseudogene. The CDR3 has 16 amino acids. The CDR3 DNA is TGTGCCAGCAGCCTTGACAGGGGTTATTGCACAGATACGCAGTATTTT. Residues: CASSLDRGYCTDTQYF.

V usage is TRBV10-3 and J usage is TRBJ1-3; D remains unclear. This CDR3 region has 14 residues. Germline CDR1 is ENHRY and CDR2 is SYGVKD. Trimming cost V 10 bases and J 4 bases, with 17 bases left between them. CDR3 residues: CATFDASLGNTIYF. CDR3 DNA sequence: TGTGCCACCTTCGACGCTTCGCTCGGAAACACCATATATTTT.

The chain is built from TRBV24-1 and TRBJ2-3; 10 bases map to TRBD2. CDR1 and CDR2 from the germline V gene are KGHDR and SFDVKD. The CDR3 consists of 16 residues. J lost 3 bases, V lost 3 bases, and 5 bases had no gene match. CDR3 nucleotide sequence: TGTGCCACCAGTGATCCGGGAGCGGGAGGGACAGATACGCAGTATTTT. As protein: CATSDPGAGGTDTQYF.

The chain couples TRBV28 to TRBJ2-7, with a possible D match to TRBD2 (6 bases). Germline loops: CDR1 MDHEN, CDR2 SYDVKM. The CDR3 is made up of 10 amino acids. V lost 7 bases to trimming and J lost 7 bases, with 8 bases between them. The CDR3 region has the DNA TGTGCCAGCAAAAGCGGGGAGCAGTACTTC. It encodes CASKSGEQYF.

This chain links TRBV18 with TRBJ2-6, with D tentatively TRBD1 or TRBD2 (5 bases each). Trimming removed 5 bases from V and 1 base from J, with 12 bases in between. Germline lookup yields CDR1 KGHSH and CDR2 LQKENI. The CDR3 covers 16 residues. CDR3 protein: CASSSGWGSGANVLTF. The DNA for the CDR3 is TGTGCCAGCTCATCGGGTTGGGGGTCTGGGGCCAACGTCCTGACTTTC. Full variable domain (rest looked up from reference TRBV18 and TRBJ2-6): NAGVMQNPRHLVRRRGQEARLRCSPMKGHSHVYWYRQLPEEGLKFMVYLQKENIIDESGMPKERFSAEFPKEGPSILRIQQVVRGDSAAYFCASSSGWGSGANVLTFGAGSRLTVL.